This T cell receptor (beta chain) comes out of a study of response to subunit inactivated influenza vaccine. General study findings and limits: After each seasonal influenza vaccination, few new T cells are recruited, the authors suggested.

TCRdb re-analysed the RT-PCR reads in MiXCR, keeping a single row per CDR3 protein. The table shows roughly 500,000 distinct CDR3 sequences, with over 25% occurring only once. This clonotype was counted a few times. Antigen: not known. The clonotype comes from a man aged 45 to 65 who received an inactivated influenza vaccine. The specimen was CD4+ T cells sorted from PBMCs, collected roughly 5 days after vaccination.

The CDR3 DNA sequence: TGTGCCAGCAGAAGCAGCGGGGGTAGTCACGAGCAGTACTTC. This codes for CASRSSGGSHEQYF. This chain joins TRBV12-3 or TRBV12-4 and TRBJ2-7; TRBD2 matches at 8 bases. This CDR3 is 14 amino acids long. V gave up 6 bases and J gave up 5 bases; unmatched junction bases: 9.